Here is one T cell receptor (beta chain) with its context. The antigen remains unidentified. This record comes from a study of T cell responses to AZD1222 COVID-19 vaccine. Study details: Second doses were pooled across both intervals (about 4 or about 12 weeks).

Study-wide findings and caveats: The donor cohort was predominantly white British with a female majority, and clonal diversity may have been underestimated. Spike-wide vaccine-associated CD4 TCRs dominated at 160-218 and 743-854.

The method was immunoSEQ multiplex PCR; TCRdb's version includes in-frame clones alone and lacks a portion of them. The repertoire consists of about 130,000 clones, with approximately 87% occurring once and the leading ten covering over 9.5%. Trimming took 7 bases from V and 4 from J, leaving 13 bases between them. The CDR3 consists of 13 residues. This specimen consisted of peripheral blood, obtained on day 0 of AZD1222 vaccination. The clonotype comes from an adult in good health. The chain has TRBV12-3 or TRBV12-4 and TRBJ1-1; D possibly corresponds to TRBD1 (5 bases). The CDR3 DNA sequence: TGTGCCAGCACCGAAAGGGGAATCACTGAAGCTTTCTTT. The encoded protein is CASTERGITEAFF.